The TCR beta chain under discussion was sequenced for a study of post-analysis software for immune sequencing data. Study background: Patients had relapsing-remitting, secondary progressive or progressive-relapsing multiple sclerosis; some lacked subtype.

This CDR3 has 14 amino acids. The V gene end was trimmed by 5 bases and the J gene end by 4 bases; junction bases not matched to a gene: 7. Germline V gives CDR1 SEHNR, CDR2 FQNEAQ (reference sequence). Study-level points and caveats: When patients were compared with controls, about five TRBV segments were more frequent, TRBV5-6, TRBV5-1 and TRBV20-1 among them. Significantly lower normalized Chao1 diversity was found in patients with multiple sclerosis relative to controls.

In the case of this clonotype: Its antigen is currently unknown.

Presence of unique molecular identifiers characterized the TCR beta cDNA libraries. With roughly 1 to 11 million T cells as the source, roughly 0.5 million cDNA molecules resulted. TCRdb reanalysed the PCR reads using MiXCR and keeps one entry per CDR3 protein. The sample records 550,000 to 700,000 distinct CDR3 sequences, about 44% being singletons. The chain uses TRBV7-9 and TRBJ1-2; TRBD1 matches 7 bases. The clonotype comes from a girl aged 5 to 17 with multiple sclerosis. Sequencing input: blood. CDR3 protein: CASSQGQKFYGYTF. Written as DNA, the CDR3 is TGTGCCAGCAGCCAGGGACAGAAGTTCTATGGCTACACCTTC.